The 16 T cell receptor beta chains below were found in one sample sequenced in a study of blood T cell repertoires in COVID-19. Repertoires were generated with immunoSEQ multiplex PCR, while TCRdb's copy carries only in-frame clones and drops some. The sample has 200,000 or so clones, approximately 82% seen once. Sequencing was done on a sample of peripheral blood. These receptors were obtained from a man in his forties or fifties who had recovered from COVID-19.

This clone was seen only once. The rearrangement uses TRBV14 and TRBJ2-3, with 7 bases that match TRBD1. CDR3 length equals 13 residues. Trimming took 5 bases from V and 5 from J; bases not matched to a gene: 4. Germline V gene lookup returns CDR1 SGHDN and CDR2 FVKESK. CDR3 sequence: CASSGTGVDTQYF. In nucleotides, the CDR3 is TGTGCCAGCAGCGGAACAGGGGTAGATACGCAGTATTTT.

The chain combines TRBV11-2 with TRBJ2-1; tentative D call: TRBD1 (6 bases). CDR3 length: 13 amino acids. From germline, CDR1 is SGHAT and CDR2 FQNNGV. V was shortened by 2 bases and J by 7 bases, with 9 bases between the two germline ends. The CDR3 nucleotides read TGTGCCAGCAGCTTATACAGGGAAAATGAGCAGTTCTTC. The encoded protein is CASSLYRENEQFF.

The chain carries TRBV6-2 or TRBV6-3 and TRBJ1-1, with a tentative D call TRBD1 (6 bases). Germline CDR1 MNHEY, CDR2 SVGEGT. This CDR3 has 12 residues. V lost 5 bases, J lost 6 bases, and 10 bases lay in between. This CDR3 reads CASSNRAPEAFF. CDR3 bases: TGTGCCAGCAGTAACAGGGCACCTGAAGCTTTCTTT.

This chain connects TRBV6-5 to TRBJ2-7; 11 positions match TRBD1. The CDR3 loop spans 14 amino acids. V lost 6 bases to trimming and J lost 0 bases; unmatched junction nucleotides: 1. From germline, CDR1 is MNHEY and CDR2 SVGAGI. The CDR3 protein is CASSGTGGSYEQYF. In DNA form, the CDR3 reads TGTGCCAGCAGCGGGACAGGGGGCTCCTACGAGCAGTACTTC.

This rearrangement joins TRBV5-1 to TRBJ1-2; 8 bases are a match to TRBD1. J was trimmed by 6 bases and V by 3 bases; bases with no gene match: 4. Germline V lookup: CDR1 SGHRS, CDR2 YFSETQ. The CDR3 loop spans 13 amino acids. CDR3 amino acids: CASSSDRADGYTF. The CDR3 coding sequence is TGCGCCAGCAGCTCGGACAGGGCCGATGGCTACACCTTC. Looking up the rest from reference TRBV5-1 and TRBJ1-2 gives the full variable domain: KAGVTQTPRYLIKTRGQQVTLSCSPISGHRSVSWYQQTPGQGLQFLFEYFSETQRNKGNFPGRFSGRQFSNSRSEMNVSTLELGDSALYLCASSSDRADGYTFGSGTRLTVV.

The chain has TRBV19 and TRBJ2-1, with TRBD1 identical over 10 bases. The germline gives CDR1 LNHDA, CDR2 SQIVND (reference sequence). The length of the CDR3 is 14 residues. V shed 7 bases, J shed 4 bases, and the junction held 4 bases outside the gene matches. The CDR3: CASTPGQGYNEQFF. As DNA, the CDR3 is TGTGCCAGTACTCCGGGACAGGGGTACAATGAGCAGTTCTTC.

The chain links TRBV9 to TRBJ1-4; a weak D match, TRBD1 (5 bases). This CDR3 spans 15 amino acids. Germline V CDR1 and CDR2: SGDLS, YYNGEE. V was trimmed by 1 base and J by 7 bases, leaving 14 bases between them. The CDR3 reads CASSVWKGPAEKLFF. The DNA of the CDR3 is TGTGCCAGCAGCGTATGGAAGGGGCCGGCTGAAAAACTGTTTTTT.

The chain links TRBV9 to TRBJ2-3, with 7 bases lining up with TRBD2. This CDR3 has 16 residues. Germline loops: CDR1 SGDLS, CDR2 YYNGEE. With 3 bases clipped from V and 4 bases from J, the junction kept 11 bases outside the gene matches. The CDR3 DNA follows: TGTGCCAGCAGCGAACTAGCGACCTTCGTCGCAGATACGCAGTATTTT. Protein: CASSELATFVADTQYF. The variable domain in full, completed from reference TRBV9 and TRBJ2-3, reads DSGVTQTPKHLITATGQRVTLRCSPRSGDLSVYWYQQSLDQGLQFLIQYYNGEERAKGNILERFSAQQFPDLHSELNLSSLELGDSALYFCASSELATFVADTQYFGPGTRLTVL.

The chain uses TRBV27 and TRBJ2-7; 7 bases match TRBD2. The CDR3 sequence is 15 residues long. Germline V gives CDR1 MNHEY, CDR2 SMNVEV (reference sequence). V was pared by 3 bases and J by 0 bases, with 5 bases of the junction left unmatched. As DNA, the CDR3 is TGTGCCAGCAGTTTGGCCGGGGGGAGCTCCTACGAGCAGTACTTC. It yields the protein CASSLAGGSSYEQYF.

The chain combines TRBV12-3 or TRBV12-4 with TRBJ2-7, with 7 bases matching TRBD2. Trimming took 6 bases from V and 4 from J; bases not matched to a gene: 6. The CDR3 sequence is 13 residues long. Here the CDR3 DNA reads TGTGCCAGCAGGGGGGGGTCGGGGTACGAGCAGTACTTC. This translates into CASRGGSGYEQYF.

The chain uses TRBV6-5 and TRBJ1-2, with no clear D. The CDR3 contains 12 residues. From germline, CDR1 is MNHEY and CDR2 SVGAGI. The ends were cut back, 6 bases at V and 3 bases at J, with 8 bases in the middle. The CDR3 DNA follows: TGTGCCAGCAGCCCCCCAGACTATGGCTACACCTTC. Translating it yields CASSPPDYGYTF.

The chain carries TRBV20-1 and TRBJ2-2; D gene unclear. Trimming took 5 bases from V and 4 from J, leaving 5 bases between them. Germline CDR1 and CDR2: DFQATT and SNEGSKA (reference sequence). The CDR3 has 11 residues. The CDR3 loop reads CSARLTGELFF. The CDR3 DNA reads TGCAGTGCTCGACTCACCGGGGAGCTGTTTTTT.

V is TRBV7-2 and J is TRBJ1-1; no firm D call. Germline V gene data show CDR1 as SGHTA and CDR2 as FQGNSA. The V end was cut by 5 bases, the J end by 3 bases, with 13 bases between. This CDR3 contains 14 residues. The DNA for the CDR3 is TGTGCCAGCAGCCCCGTATCGGGTTACACTGAAGCTTTCTTT. This encodes CASSPVSGYTEAFF.

V is TRBV6-1 and J is TRBJ1-1; D is undetermined. V was trimmed by 1 base and J by 2 bases, leaving 8 bases between them. The CDR3 is made up of 14 amino acids. In germline, CDR1 is MNHNS, CDR2 SASEGT. This chain's CDR3 is CASSEGRGNTEAFF. DNA for the CDR3: TGTGCCAGCAGTGAAGGGCGAGGTAACACTGAAGCTTTCTTT.

The chain couples TRBV18 to TRBJ2-3; a weak D match, TRBD1 (5 bases). This CDR3 is 16 amino acids long. The V end was cut by 2 bases, the J end by 1 base, with 13 bases between. CDR1 is KGHSH, CDR2 LQKENI, per germline. Here the CDR3 DNA reads TGTGCCAGCTCACCAGACGGCAGGGCGCGCACAGATACGCAGTATTTT. Protein: CASSPDGRARTDTQYF.

The chain uses TRBV27 and TRBJ2-2; 9 bases are a match to TRBD2. Germline trimming cut 5 bases from V and 7 bases from J; bases unmatched to any gene: 11. This CDR3 region has 16 residues. CDR1 is MNHEY, CDR2 SMNVEV, per germline (reference sequence). DNA for the CDR3: TGTGCCAGCAGTCCAGCGGGAGGTCCTTACGGCGGGGAGCTGTTTTTT. Translating it yields CASSPAGGPYGGELFF.